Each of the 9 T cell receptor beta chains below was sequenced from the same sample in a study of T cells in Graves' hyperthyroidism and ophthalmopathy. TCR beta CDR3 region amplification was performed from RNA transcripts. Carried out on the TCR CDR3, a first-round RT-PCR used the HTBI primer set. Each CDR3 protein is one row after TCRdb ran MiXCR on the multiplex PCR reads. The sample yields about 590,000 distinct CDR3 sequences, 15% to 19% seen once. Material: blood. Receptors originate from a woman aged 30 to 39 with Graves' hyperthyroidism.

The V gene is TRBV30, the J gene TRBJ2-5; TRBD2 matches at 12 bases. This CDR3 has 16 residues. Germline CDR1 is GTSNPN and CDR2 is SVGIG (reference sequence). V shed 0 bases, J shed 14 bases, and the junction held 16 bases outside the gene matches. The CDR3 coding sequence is TGTGCCTGGAGTGTCGGGGCTCCGTCTAGCGGGAGGGCATATTACTTC. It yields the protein CAWSVGAPSSGRAYYF. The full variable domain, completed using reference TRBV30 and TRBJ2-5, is SQTIHQWPATLVQPVGSPLSLECTVEGTSNPNLYWYRQAAGRGLQLLFYSVGIGQISSEVPQNLSASRPQDRQFILSSKKLLLSDSGFYLCAWSVGAPSSGRAYYFGPGTRLLVL.

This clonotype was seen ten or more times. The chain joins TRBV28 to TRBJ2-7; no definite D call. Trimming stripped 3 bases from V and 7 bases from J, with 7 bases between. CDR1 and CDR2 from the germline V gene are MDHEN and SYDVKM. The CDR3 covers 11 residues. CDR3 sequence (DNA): TGTGCCAGCAGTTTCCGGCGTGAGCAGTACTTC. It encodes CASSFRREQYF.

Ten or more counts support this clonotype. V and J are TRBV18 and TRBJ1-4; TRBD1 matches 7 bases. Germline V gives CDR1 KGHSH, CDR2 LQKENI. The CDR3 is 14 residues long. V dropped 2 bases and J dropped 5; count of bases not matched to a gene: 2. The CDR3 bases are TGTGCCAGCTCACCAGAGACAGGGAATGAAAAACTGTTTTTT. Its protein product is CASSPETGNEKLFF.

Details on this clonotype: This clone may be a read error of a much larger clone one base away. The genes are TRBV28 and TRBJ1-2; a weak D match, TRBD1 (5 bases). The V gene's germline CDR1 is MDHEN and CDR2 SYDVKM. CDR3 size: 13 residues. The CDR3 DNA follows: TGTGTCAGCAGTACGGGGGGGAACTATGGCTACACCTTC. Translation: CVSSTGGNYGYTF.

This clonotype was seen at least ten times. The CDR3 DNA reads as TGTGCCTGGAGCCTGAGTAAGTCCCACGGCTACACCTTC. This gives the protein CAWSLSKSHGYTF. The V and J genes are TRBV30 and TRBJ1-2; no definite D call. CDR3 length: 13 residues. Germline CDR1 is GTSNPN and CDR2 is SVGIG (reference sequence). Trimming pared 3 bases from V and 8 bases from J, leaving 16 bases between.

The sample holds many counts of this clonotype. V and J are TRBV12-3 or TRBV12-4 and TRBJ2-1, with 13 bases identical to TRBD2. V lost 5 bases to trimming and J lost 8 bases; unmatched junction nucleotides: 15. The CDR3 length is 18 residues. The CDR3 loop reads CASSALAGGLGGVYEQFF. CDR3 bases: TGTGCCAGCAGTGCACTAGCGGGAGGGCTCGGGGGGGTTTATGAGCAGTTCTTC.

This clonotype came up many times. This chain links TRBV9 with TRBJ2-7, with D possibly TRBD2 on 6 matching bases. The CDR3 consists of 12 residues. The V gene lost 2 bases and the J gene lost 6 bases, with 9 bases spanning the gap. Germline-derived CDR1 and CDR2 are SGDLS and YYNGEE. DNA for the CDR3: TGTGCCAGCAGCGTGACTAGTACCGAGCAGTACTTC. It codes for CASSVTSTEQYF.

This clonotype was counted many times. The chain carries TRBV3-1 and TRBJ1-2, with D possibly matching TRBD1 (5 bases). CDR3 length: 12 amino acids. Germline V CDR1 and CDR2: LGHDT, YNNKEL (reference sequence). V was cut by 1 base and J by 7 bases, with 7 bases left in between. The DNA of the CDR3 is TGTGCCAGCAGCCAAGTAGGGGCTGGCTACACCTTC. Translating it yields CASSQVGAGYTF.

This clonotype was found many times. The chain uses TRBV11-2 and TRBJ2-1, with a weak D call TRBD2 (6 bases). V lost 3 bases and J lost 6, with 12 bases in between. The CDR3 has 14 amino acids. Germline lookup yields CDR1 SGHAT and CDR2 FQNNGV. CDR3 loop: CASSFPTRSNEQFF. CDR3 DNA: TGTGCCAGCAGCTTCCCGACTAGGTCCAATGAGCAGTTCTTC.